One and the same sample provided the 7 T cell receptor beta chains below, sequenced in a study of T cell repertoires in cytomegalovirus infection. Their antigen targets remain unknown. TCRdb itself ran the reads through MiXCR, one entry per CDR3 protein. The sample lists approximately 770,000 distinct CDR3 sequences, 25% to 30% seen once, with under 15% in the top ten. The material sequenced was cultured CD8+ T cells from PBMCs, taken from culture after CMV antigen stimulation. Receptors originate from a human donor in good health (CMV status not recorded). Some clones in this sample may be carry-over from other donors' samples.

This clonotype was observed many times. This chain connects TRBV7-3 to TRBJ1-1; a possible D gene is TRBD1 (5 bases). Germline assignment: CDR1 SGHTA and CDR2 FQGTGA. The CDR3 loop spans 17 amino acids. The V gene lost 0 bases and the J gene lost 0 bases, with 14 bases spanning the gap. The CDR3 DNA sequence: TGTGCCAGCAGCTTAACGTACCTAGGGGCCATGAACACTGAAGCTTTCTTT. Translation gives CASSLTYLGAMNTEAFF.

V and J are TRBV7-9 and TRBJ1-1, with no clear D. The length of the CDR3 is 14 residues. The V gene lost 0 bases and the J gene lost 5 bases, with 10 bases spanning the gap. Germline assignment: CDR1 SEHNR and CDR2 FQNEAQ (reference sequence). In DNA, the CDR3 is TGTGCCAGCAGCTTAGCACGGGCGGGGACTGAAGCTTTCTTT. Translating gives CASSLARAGTEAFF.

This clonotype came up a few times. The genes are TRBV7-3 and TRBJ1-2; TRBD1 is a possible D gene (5 bases). Germline values: CDR1 SGHTA, CDR2 FQGTGA. V was cut by 5 bases and J by 8 bases, with 21 bases left in between. The CDR3 covers 15 residues. CDR3 nucleotide sequence: TGTGCCAGCAGCCTGCTCCGGGGCCCCAGGAGGGGCTACACCTTC. The encoded protein is CASSLLRGPRRGYTF.

The table lists this clonotype with many counts. For the CDR3, the DNA is TGTGCCAGCAGCTCCCTAGGGGTGGCGAGGTATGGCGATGAGCAGTTCTTC. This encodes CASSSLGVARYGDEQFF. The rearrangement uses TRBV7-6 and TRBJ2-1, with a tentative D call TRBD1 (5 bases). V was pared by 4 bases and J by 8 bases, with 24 bases between. The CDR3 totals 17 residues. The germline gives CDR1 SGHVS, CDR2 FNYEAQ.

This clonotype was counted between two and nine times. The chain couples TRBV20-1 to TRBJ1-2, with 8 bases matching TRBD1. With 5 bases clipped from V and 3 bases from J, the junction kept 8 bases outside the gene matches. Germline V CDR1 and CDR2: DFQATT, SNEGSKA (reference sequence). This CDR3 has 14 amino acids. The CDR3, as DNA: TGCAGTGCTCACCACCTGACAGGGGACTATGGCTACACCTTC. Translated, it gives CSAHHLTGDYGYTF.

This clonotype was seen a handful of times. The rearrangement uses TRBV9 and TRBJ2-3; 7 positions agree with TRBD2. The CDR3 sequence is 15 residues long. The V gene's germline CDR1 is SGDLS and CDR2 YYNGEE. V gave up 3 bases and J gave up 3 bases; unmatched junction bases: 7. The CDR3: CASSDRDYPTDTQYF. The DNA of the CDR3 is TGTGCCAGCAGCGACCGGGACTACCCAACAGATACGCAGTATTTT.

This clonotype was seen more than once but under ten times. One end of the junction varies from germline; a read error may be responsible. The rearrangement uses TRBV6-1 and TRBJ1-1, with D possibly matching TRBD1 (5 bases). The CDR3 sequence is 13 residues long. Looked up from germline, CDR1 is MNHNS and CDR2 is SASEGT. The CDR3 reads CASTEGTNTEAFF. For the CDR3, the DNA is TGTGCCAGCACTGAAGGGACGAACACTGAAGCTTTCTTT.